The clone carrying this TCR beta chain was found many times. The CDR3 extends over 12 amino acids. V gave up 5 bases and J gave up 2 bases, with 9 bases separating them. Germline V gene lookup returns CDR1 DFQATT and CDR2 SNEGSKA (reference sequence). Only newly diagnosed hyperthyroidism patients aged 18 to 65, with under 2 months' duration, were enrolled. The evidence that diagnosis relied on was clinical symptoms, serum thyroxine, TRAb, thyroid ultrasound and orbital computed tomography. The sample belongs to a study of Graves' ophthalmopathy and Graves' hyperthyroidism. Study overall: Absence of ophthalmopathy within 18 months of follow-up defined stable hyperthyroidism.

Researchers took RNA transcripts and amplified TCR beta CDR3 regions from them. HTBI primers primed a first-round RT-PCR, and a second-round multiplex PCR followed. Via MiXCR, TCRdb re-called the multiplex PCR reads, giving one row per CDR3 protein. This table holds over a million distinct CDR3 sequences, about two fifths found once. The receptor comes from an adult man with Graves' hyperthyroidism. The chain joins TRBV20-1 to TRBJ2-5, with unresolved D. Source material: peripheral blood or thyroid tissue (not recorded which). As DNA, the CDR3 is TGCAGTGCTCTTCCAGTACAAGAGACCCAGTACTTC. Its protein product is CSALPVQETQYF.